By sample share, the clone carrying this T cell receptor beta chain is medium-sized. TCRdb reprocessed the PCR reads via MiXCR and lists one record per CDR3 protein. The sample holds some 2,900 distinct CDR3 sequences, 45% to 50% seen once. This entry comes from a study of immune characterization of retroperitoneal liposarcoma. The ends lost 4 bases at V and 4 bases at J; junction bases unmatched: 4. Germline V gives CDR1 MNHNS, CDR2 SASEGT. The CDR3 length is 15 residues. The sequencing input was tumor tissue. The sequence was collected from a male donor with retroperitoneal liposarcoma. The chain couples TRBV6-1 to TRBJ2-3, with TRBD2 matching 11 bases. The CDR3 DNA follows: TGTGCCAGCAGTGCCCTAGCGGGAGGAGCAGATACGCAGTATTTT. Its protein product is CASSALAGGADTQYF.